Given below is one TCR beta chain in context. The sample belongs to a study of blood T cells in healthy people across ages. Through a sample-barcoded 5' primer and a J-beta primer mix, a second PCR was run for roughly 7 to 11 cycles. TCRdb reprocessed the 5' RACE reads via MiXCR and lists one record per CDR3 protein. The table includes roughly 1.9 million distinct CDR3 sequences, approximately 40% detected once. The ends were cut back, 6 bases at V and 7 bases at J, with 19 bases in the middle. The CDR3 totals 14 residues. Germline V lookup: CDR1 DFQATT, CDR2 SNEGSKA (reference sequence). The sample comprised blood. This sequence joins TRBV20-1 and TRBJ2-1; the D gene is possibly TRBD2 (7 bases). This receptor was obtained from a human donor in good health. The CDR3 sequence is CSASNRVGGNEQFF. CDR3 DNA sequence: TGCAGTGCCTCCAACAGGGTGGGGGGGAATGAGCAGTTCTTC.